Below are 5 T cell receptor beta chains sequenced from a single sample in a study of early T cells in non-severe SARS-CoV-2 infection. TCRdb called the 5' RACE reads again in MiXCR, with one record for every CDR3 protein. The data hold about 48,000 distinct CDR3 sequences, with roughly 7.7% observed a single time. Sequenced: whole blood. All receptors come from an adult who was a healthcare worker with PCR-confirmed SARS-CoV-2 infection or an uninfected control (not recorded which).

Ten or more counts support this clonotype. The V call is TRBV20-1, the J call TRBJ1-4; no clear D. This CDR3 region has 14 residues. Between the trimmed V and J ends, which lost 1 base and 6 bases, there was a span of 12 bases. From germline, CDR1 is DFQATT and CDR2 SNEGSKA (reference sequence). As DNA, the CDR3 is TGCAGTGCTAGAGCCGAACCTGGGGATGAAAAACTGTTTTTT. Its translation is CSARAEPGDEKLFF.

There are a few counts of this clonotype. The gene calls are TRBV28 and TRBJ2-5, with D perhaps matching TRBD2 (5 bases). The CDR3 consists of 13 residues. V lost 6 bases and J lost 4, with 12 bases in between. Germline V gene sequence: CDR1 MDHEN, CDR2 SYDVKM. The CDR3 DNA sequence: TGTGCCAGCAGCAATCCGGGAAGAGAGACCCAGTACTTC. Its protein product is CASSNPGRETQYF.

CDR3 bases: TGTGCCAGCAGGTTACACAGGGGGCGCGTCACTGAAGCTTTCTTT. Protein: CASRLHRGRVTEAFF. The chain couples TRBV12-3 or TRBV12-4 to TRBJ1-1, with 9 bases aligning to TRBD1. The CDR3 is made up of 15 amino acids. The trim removed 6 bases at V and 4 bases at J, leaving 9 bases unmatched.

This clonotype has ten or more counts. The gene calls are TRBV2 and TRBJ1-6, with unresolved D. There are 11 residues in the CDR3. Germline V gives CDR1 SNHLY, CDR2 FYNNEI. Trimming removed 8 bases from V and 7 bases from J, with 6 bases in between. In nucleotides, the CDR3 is TGTGCCAGCCGGTCGAATTCACCCCTCCACTTT. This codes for CASRSNSPLHF.

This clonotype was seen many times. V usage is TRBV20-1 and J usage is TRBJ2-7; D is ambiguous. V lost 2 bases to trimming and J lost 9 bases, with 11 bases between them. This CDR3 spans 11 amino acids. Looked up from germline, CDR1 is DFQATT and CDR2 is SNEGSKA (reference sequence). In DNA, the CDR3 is TGCAGTGCTAGACTCTCAAGAGGGCAGTACTTC. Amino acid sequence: CSARLSRGQYF.